Below, 13 T cell receptor beta chains from the same sample are listed, as sequenced in a study of cytomegalovirus exposure and HLA in healthy donors. Use of 60 Vbeta and 13 Jbeta primers characterized the PCR. The protocol was immunoSEQ multiplex PCR, while the TCRdb copy is restricted to in-frame clones and leaves out a portion. This sample has about 120,000 clones, with 80% found just once. The sequenced sample consisted of PBMCs. The receptor source for this set is a man aged 30 to 45 in good health and CMV-seropositive.

The chain joins TRBV2 to TRBJ2-7, with TRBD2 matching 7 bases. CDR3 length: 12 residues. After removal of 0 bases from V and 9 bases from J, the junction contained 2 bases not matched to a gene. Germline V gene data show CDR1 as SNHLY and CDR2 as FYNNEI. The CDR3 DNA follows: TGTGCCAGCAGTGAAGCGGCGGGGGTGCAGTACTTC. Translating it yields CASSEAAGVQYF.

This chain uses TRBV6-6 with TRBJ1-5; 9 bases map to TRBD1. Trimming removed 6 bases from V and 3 bases from J; junction bases left unmatched: 6. Germline CDR1 reads MNHNY; CDR2 reads SVGAGI (reference sequence). The CDR3 runs 15 residues. The CDR3 nucleotides are TGTGCCAGCAGCCCGACAGGGGGAAACAATCAGCCCCAGCATTTT. Translation: CASSPTGGNNQPQHF.

This chain links TRBV19 with TRBJ1-5; D call uncertain. The germline V and J ends were trimmed by 3 bases and 4 bases, with 10 bases remaining between them. The CDR3 runs to 14 residues. CDR1 and CDR2 from the germline V gene are LNHDA and SQIVND (reference sequence). In DNA form, the CDR3 reads TGTGCCAGTAGTATGGTCCGGGAGAATCAGCCCCAGCATTTT. This encodes CASSMVRENQPQHF.

This chain uses TRBV6-1 with TRBJ2-7, with 9 nucleotides matching TRBD2. The CDR3 is 14 residues long. V lost 4 bases to trimming and J lost 12 bases; unmatched junction nucleotides: 13. Germline loops: CDR1 MNHNS, CDR2 SASEGT. The CDR3 DNA reads TGTGCCAGCAGTGTCCCGGCGGGGGGGCCTTTTGGGTACTTC. It is translated as CASSVPAGGPFGYF.

V usage is TRBV7-8 and J usage is TRBJ2-3, with 9 bases aligning to TRBD1. Looked up from germline, CDR1 is SGHVS and CDR2 is FQNEAQ. J was trimmed by 0 bases and V by 4 bases; bases with no gene match: 5. The length of the CDR3 is 16 residues. CDR3 amino acids: CASSSPGTGSTDTQYF. The CDR3, as DNA: TGTGCCAGCAGCTCGCCCGGGACAGGGAGCACAGATACGCAGTATTTT.

J is TRBJ2-2 and V is TRBV6-5; TRBD1 is a possible D gene (6 bases). The CDR3 consists of 13 residues. CDR1 is MNHEY, CDR2 SVGAGI, per germline. The V end lost 6 bases, the J end lost 6 bases, and 11 bases lay between the germline ends. The CDR3 protein is CASRKQGAGELFF. CDR3 DNA: TGTGCCAGCAGAAAACAGGGCGCCGGGGAGCTGTTTTTT.

This chain links TRBV6-5 with TRBJ2-6; D is ambiguous. V shed 8 bases and J shed 2 bases, with 4 bases lying between them. Per the germline V gene, CDR1 is MNHEY and CDR2 is SVGAGI. The CDR3 spans 12 residues. This chain's CDR3 is CASRTGANVLTF. CDR3 nucleotide sequence: TGTGCCAGCCGTACTGGGGCCAACGTCCTGACTTTC.

The V and J genes are TRBV4-1 and TRBJ2-7; D possibly corresponds to TRBD1 (5 bases). The V and J ends lost 2 bases and 0 bases respectively, with 11 bases between them. CDR1 MGHRA and CDR2 YSYEKL come from the germline V gene. The CDR3 is made up of 15 amino acids. The chain's CDR3 is CASSQLVDISYEQYF. Here the CDR3 DNA reads TGCGCCAGCAGCCAACTCGTGGACATCTCCTACGAGCAGTACTTC.

V and J are TRBV6-5 and TRBJ1-3; D uncertain. The ends were cut back, 2 bases at V and 0 bases at J, with 8 bases in the middle. Germline lookup yields CDR1 MNHEY and CDR2 SVGAGI. The CDR3 covers 15 residues. The CDR3 sequence: CASSYLGNSGNTIYF. CDR3 bases: TGTGCCAGCAGTTACCTAGGCAACTCTGGAAACACCATATATTTT.

CDR3 residues: CASSLGVRGNEQFF. DNA of the CDR3: TGTGCCAGCAGCTTAGGTGTCAGGGGCAATGAGCAGTTCTTC. The J gene is TRBJ2-1, the V gene TRBV7-6, with TRBD1 as a possible D gene (6 bases). Trimming stripped 1 base from V and 6 bases from J, with 10 bases between. This CDR3 contains 14 residues. Per germline, CDR1 SGHVS and CDR2 FNYEAQ.

The chain combines TRBV6-5 with TRBJ2-7, with 7 bases fitting TRBD1. Germline-derived CDR1 and CDR2 are MNHEY and SVGAGI. Losses at the gene ends were 4 bases for V and 3 bases for J; bases not matched to a gene: 6. The CDR3 is made up of 14 amino acids. The CDR3 DNA is TGTGCCAGCAGTTCCCCCAGGGACAGCTACGAGCAGTACTTC. This sequence encodes CASSSPRDSYEQYF.

This rearrangement joins TRBV28 to TRBJ1-1, with D maybe TRBD1 (6 bases). V lost 2 bases, J lost 0 bases, and 10 bases lay in between. Germline V gives CDR1 MDHEN, CDR2 SYDVKM. The CDR3 runs to 15 residues. CDR3 in DNA: TGTGCCAGCAGTTTACAGGGGCCCATGAACACTGAAGCTTTCTTT. Residues: CASSLQGPMNTEAFF.

This clone was picked up one time. The chain recombines TRBV10-1 with TRBJ2-1; 8 nucleotides match TRBD1. The junction had 5 bases not matched to a gene; V was cut back by 8 bases and J by 5 bases. This CDR3 contains 13 residues. The germline CDR1 and CDR2 sequences are WNHNN and SYGVQD (reference sequence). CDR3 bases: TGCGCCAGCCGGGGACAGGAAAACAATGAGCAGTTCTTC. This sequence encodes CASRGQENNEQFF.